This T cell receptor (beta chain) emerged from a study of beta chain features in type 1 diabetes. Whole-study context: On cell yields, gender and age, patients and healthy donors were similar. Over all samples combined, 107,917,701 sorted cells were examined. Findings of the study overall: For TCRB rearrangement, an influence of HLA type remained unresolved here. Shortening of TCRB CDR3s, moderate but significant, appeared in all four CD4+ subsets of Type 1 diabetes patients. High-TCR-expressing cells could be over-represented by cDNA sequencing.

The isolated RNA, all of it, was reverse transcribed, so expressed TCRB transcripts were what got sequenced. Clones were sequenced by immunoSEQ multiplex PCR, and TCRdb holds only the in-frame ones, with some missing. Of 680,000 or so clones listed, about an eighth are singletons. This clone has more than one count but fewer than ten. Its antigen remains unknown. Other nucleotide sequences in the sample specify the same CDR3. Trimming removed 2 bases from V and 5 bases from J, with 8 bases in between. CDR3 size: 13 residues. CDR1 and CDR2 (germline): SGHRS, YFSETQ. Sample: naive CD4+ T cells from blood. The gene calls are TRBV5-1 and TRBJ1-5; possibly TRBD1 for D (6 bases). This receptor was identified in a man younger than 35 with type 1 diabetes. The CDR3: CASSLQGDQPQHF. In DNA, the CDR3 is TGCGCCAGCAGCTTACAGGGAGATCAGCCCCAGCATTTT.